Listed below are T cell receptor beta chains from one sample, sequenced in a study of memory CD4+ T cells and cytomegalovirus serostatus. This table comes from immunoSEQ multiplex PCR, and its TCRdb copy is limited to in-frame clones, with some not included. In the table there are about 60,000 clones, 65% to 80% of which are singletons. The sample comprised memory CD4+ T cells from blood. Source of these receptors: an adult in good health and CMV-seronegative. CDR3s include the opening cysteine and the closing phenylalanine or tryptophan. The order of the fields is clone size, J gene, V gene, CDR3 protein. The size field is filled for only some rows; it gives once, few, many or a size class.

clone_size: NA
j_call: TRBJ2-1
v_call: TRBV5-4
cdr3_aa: CASSLMRLDGYNEQFF

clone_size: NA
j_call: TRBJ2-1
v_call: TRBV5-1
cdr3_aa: CASSSPSGTNEQFF

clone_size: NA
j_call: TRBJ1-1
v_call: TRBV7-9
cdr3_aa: CASSLVSTEAFF

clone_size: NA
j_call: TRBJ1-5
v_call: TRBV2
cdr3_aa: CASSEGRPSNQPQHF

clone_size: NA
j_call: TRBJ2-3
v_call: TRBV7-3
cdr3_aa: CASGMDRGTDTQYF

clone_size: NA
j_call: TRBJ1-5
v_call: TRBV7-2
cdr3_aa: CASSLSLQGTQPQHF

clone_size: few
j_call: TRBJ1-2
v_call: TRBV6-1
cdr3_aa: CASSESSPRDGYTF

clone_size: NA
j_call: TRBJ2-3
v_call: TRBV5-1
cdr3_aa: CASGRESQDTQYF

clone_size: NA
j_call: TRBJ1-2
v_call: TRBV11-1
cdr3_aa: CASSSHSQGSLNGYTF

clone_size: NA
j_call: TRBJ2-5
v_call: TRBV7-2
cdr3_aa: CASSLESGTQYF

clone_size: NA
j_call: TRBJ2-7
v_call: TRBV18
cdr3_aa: CASSPDRAYEQYF

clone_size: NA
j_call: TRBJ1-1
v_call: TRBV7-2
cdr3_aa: CASSLLGQGSVGKAFF

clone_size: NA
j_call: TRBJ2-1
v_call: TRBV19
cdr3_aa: CASSMRSLDEQFF

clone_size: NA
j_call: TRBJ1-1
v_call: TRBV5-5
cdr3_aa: CASSLTGWDTEAFF

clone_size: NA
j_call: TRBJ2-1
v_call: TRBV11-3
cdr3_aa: CASSLGSGGPYEQFF

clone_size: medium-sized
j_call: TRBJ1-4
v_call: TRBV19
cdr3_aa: CASSPDRGKLFF

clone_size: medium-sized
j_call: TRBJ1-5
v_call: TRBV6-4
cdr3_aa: CASSDTPGQGALAEPQHF

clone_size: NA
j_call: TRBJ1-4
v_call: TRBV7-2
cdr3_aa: CASSLARGANEKLFF

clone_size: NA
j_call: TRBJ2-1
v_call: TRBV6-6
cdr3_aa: CASTSGSLLRGEQFF

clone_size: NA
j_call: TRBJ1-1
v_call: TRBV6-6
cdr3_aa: CASSYSPGTEAFF

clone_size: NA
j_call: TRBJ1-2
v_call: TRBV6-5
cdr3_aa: CASSELGGAYGYTF

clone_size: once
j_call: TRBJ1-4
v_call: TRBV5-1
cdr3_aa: CASSQMTGKEGKLFF

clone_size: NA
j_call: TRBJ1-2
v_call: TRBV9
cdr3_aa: CASSVGGQGWRGYTF

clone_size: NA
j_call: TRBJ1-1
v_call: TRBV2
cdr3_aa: CASRQDGNTEAFF

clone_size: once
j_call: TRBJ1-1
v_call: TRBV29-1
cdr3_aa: CSVAHQPNTEAFF

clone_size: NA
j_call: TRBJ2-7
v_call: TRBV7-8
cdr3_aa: CASSAQDGEQYF

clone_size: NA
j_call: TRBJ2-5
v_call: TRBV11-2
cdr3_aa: CASSPRTSGGLFQETQYF

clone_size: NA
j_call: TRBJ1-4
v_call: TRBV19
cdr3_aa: CASGGGFEKLFF

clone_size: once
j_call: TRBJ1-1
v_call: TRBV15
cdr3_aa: CATRGDGDTEAFF

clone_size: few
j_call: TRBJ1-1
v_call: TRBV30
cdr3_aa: CAWGESTEAFF

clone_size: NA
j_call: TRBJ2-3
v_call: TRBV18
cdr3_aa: CASKGTSGSTDTQYF

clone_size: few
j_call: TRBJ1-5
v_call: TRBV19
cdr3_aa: CASSIGVKEPQHF

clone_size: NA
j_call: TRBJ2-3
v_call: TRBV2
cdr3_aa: CASSLAGSTDTQYF

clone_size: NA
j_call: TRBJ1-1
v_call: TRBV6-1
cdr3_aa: CAGRGQSNTEAFF